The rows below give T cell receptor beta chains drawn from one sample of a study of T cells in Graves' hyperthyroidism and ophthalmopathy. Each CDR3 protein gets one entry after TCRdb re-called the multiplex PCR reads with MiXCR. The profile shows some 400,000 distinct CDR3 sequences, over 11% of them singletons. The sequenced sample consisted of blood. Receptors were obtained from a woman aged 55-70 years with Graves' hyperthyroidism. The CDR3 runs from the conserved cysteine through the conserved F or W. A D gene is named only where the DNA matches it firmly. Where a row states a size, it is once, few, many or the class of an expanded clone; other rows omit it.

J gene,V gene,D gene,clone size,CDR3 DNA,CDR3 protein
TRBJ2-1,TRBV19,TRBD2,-,TGTGCCAGTAGTTCCCCGGGCGGGAGGGCCGTAGATGAGCAGTTCTTC,CASSSPGGRAVDEQFF
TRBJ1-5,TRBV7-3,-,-,TGTGCCAGCGGCCGTCCCAATCAGCCCCAGCATTTT,CASGRPNQPQHF
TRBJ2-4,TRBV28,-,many,TGTGCCAGCAGTCCCCATGTCAGCCTGGCCAAAAACATTCAGTACTTC,CASSPHVSLAKNIQYF
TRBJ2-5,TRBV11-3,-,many,TGTGCCAGCAGCTTCTCCCGGGCCCAAGAGACCCAGTACTTC,CASSFSRAQETQYF
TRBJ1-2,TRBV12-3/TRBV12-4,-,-,TGTGCCAGCAGGGGAGGGGGAAGCGGCTACACCTTC,CASRGGGSGYTF
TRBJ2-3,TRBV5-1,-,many,TGCGCCAGCACCCCAGACGGCACAGATACGCAGTATTTT,CASTPDGTDTQYF
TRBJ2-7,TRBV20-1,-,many,TGCAGTGCTCGACGACAGAGAGATCCCTACGAGCAGTACTTC,CSARRQRDPYEQYF
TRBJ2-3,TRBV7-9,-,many,TGTGCCAGCAGCTCACCGCCGGAGGGGTCGCAGTATTTT,CASSSPPEGSQYF
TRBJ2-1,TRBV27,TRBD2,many,TGTGCCAGCACCCTTGGACTAGCGGGAGGAGTGAGCAATGAGCAGTTCTTC,CASTLGLAGGVSNEQFF
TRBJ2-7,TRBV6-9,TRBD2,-,TGTGCCAGCAGTTACGTAGCGGGAGGGTCGGGGGAGCAGTACTTC,CASSYVAGGSGEQYF
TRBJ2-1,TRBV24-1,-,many,TGTGCCACCAGGGGGAAAGGGACTGCATACAATGAGCAGTTCTTC,CATRGKGTAYNEQFF
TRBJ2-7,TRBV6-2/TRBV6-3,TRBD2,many,TGTGCCAGCAGTAACAGGACTAGCCACTATCCCTACGAGCAGTACTTC,CASSNRTSHYPYEQYF
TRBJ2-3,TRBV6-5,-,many,TGTGCCAGCAGTTACTCCTGGGACAGCACAGATACGCAGTATTTT,CASSYSWDSTDTQYF
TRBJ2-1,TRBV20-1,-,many,TGCAGTGCTAGAGTCAGGGGTGCGGGGTACAATGAGCAGTTCTTC,CSARVRGAGYNEQFF
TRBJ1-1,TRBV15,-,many,TGTGCCACCCGACTGATGAACACTGAAGCTTTCTTT,CATRLMNTEAFF
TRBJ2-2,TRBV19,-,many,TGTGCCAGTAGTATAAACGGGGTTGGGAACACCGGGGAGCTGTTTTTT,CASSINGVGNTGELFF
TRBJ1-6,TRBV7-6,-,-,TGTGCCAGCAGTGCAGGGATTTCACCCCTCCACTTT,CASSAGISPLHF
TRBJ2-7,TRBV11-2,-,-,TGTGCCAGCAGCTTCTTGGGGCGCGAGCAGTACTTC,CASSFLGREQYF
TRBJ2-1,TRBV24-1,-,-,TGTGCCACCAGTGACCGTGGGGGGAGAGGAGGTTTGGGGCAGTTCTTC,CATSDRGGRGGLGQFF
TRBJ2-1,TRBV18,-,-,TGTGCCAGCTCACCACTACAGGGAAGGGTTTGGCATGAGCAGTTCTTC,CASSPLQGRVWHEQFF
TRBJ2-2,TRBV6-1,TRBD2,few,TGTGCCAGCAATTACCCGCAGCGGGATGGCACCGGGGAGCTGTTTTTT,CASNYPQRDGTGELFF
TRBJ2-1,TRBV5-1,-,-,TGCGCCAGCAGCGTAACTTTACAGGGCGAAGAGTTCTTC,CASSVTLQGEEFF
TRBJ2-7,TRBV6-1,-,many,TGTGCCAGCAGATACGGGGGATTGAGGGAAGAGCAGTACTTC,CASRYGGLREEQYF
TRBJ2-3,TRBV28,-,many,TGTGCCAGCAATTTCGGGAGCACAGATACGCAGTATTTT,CASNFGSTDTQYF
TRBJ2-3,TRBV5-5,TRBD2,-,TGTGCCAGCAGCGGGACTAGCGGGAGTTTCAGCACAGATACGCAGTATTTT,CASSGTSGSFSTDTQYF
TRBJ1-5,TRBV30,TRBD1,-,TGTGCCTGGAGTGCGATGACAGGGAATCAGCCCCAGCATTTT,CAWSAMTGNQPQHF
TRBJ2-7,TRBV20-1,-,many,TGCAGTGCTAGAGAGCGACAGGATGGCTCCTACGAGCAGTACTTC,CSARERQDGSYEQYF
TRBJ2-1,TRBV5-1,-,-,TGCGCCAGCAGCCCGGGCCTCGACAATGAGCAGTTCTTC,CASSPGLDNEQFF
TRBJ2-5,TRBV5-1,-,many,TGCGCCAGCAGCTCGGAGGCCGAGACCCAGTACTTC,CASSSEAETQYF
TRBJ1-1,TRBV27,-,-,TGTGCCAGCAGTTTAAAAGGGAGGACTGAAGCTTTCTTT,CASSLKGRTEAFF
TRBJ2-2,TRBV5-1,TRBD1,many,TGCGCCAGCCAGGTCCCCGGGACAGGGACCACCGGGGAGCTGTTTTTT,CASQVPGTGTTGELFF
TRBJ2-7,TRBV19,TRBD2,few,TGTGCCAGTAGTACCTCCGTTGGGGCTAGCGGCAACAGGCAGTACTTC,CASSTSVGASGNRQYF
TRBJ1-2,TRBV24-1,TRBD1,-,TGTGCCACCAGTGAAGATGGACAGGGTTACAGCTACACCTTC,CATSEDGQGYSYTF
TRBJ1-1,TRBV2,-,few,TGTGCCAGCAGTGAAGCGATCGGCCCCACTGAAGCTTTCTTT,CASSEAIGPTEAFF
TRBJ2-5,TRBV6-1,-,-,TGTGCCAGCAGTGAAGCGCCCAGAGGGACCCAGTACTTC,CASSEAPRGTQYF
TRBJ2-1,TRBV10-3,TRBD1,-,TGTGCCGTCAACCCGGGACAGGGGGCCAATGAGCAGTTCTTC,CAVNPGQGANEQFF
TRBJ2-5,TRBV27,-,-,TGTGCCAGCAGTTGGTCGAAGGGATCAGAGACCCAGTACTTC,CASSWSKGSETQYF
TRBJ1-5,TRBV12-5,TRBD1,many,TGTGCTAGTGGTTTACCGGGACAGGGTAATCAGCCCCAGCATTTT,CASGLPGQGNQPQHF
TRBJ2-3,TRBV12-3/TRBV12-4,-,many,TGTGCCAGCAGTTTTCTAGGCACAGATACGCAGTATTTT,CASSFLGTDTQYF
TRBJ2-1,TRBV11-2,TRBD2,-,TGTGCCAGCAGCCTCCGGCTAGCGGGAGGGGGTGTGAATGAGCAGTTCTTC,CASSLRLAGGGVNEQFF
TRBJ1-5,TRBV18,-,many,TGTGCCAGCTCAGTCCGGGACAAAGGACAGCCCCAGCATTTT,CASSVRDKGQPQHF
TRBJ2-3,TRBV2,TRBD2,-,TGTGCCAGCAGTGATTTCGGACTAGCGATCACAGATACGCAGTATTTT,CASSDFGLAITDTQYF
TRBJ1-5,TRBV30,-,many,TGTGCCTGGGCAGCAGGGGCTCCTCAGCCCCAGCATTTT,CAWAAGAPQPQHF